A selection of T cell receptor beta chains follows, all from one sample in a study of T-cell reconstitution after alpha-beta-depleted transplantation in children. TCRdb recomputed calls from the PCR reads with MiXCR, one row per CDR3 protein. This table has 60,000 to 100,000 distinct CDR3 sequences, roughly 18% appearing once. The specimen comprised PBMCs, mostly from graft donor cells, sampled 360 days after TCRalphabeta/CD19-depleted stem cell transplant. The source of these receptors is a male patient between 2 and 9 years old who had a stem cell transplant for acute lymphoblastic leukemia, so the T cells may come from the graft donor. The conserved cysteine and the conserved F or W are not part of the CDR3 here.

v_call cdr3_aa
TRBV14 ASSPLGLAGAYEQY
TRBV6-4 ASSEDGGLRRLEQF
TRBV3-1 ASSSLGANEQF
TRBV5-1 ASSLPGTGNQPQH
TRBV20-1 SASPGSEETQH
TRBV7-8 ASGLRKGHTSTSGQY
TRBV6-6 ASVLGGYNEQF
TRBV7-9 ASSLEIGRQSSYEQY
TRBV20-1 SARDVISGSSYEQY
TRBV7-9 ASSFFFPPGQTYEQY
TRBV4-2 ASSTTSYEQY
TRBV2 ASTTGGWETQY
TRBV19 ASSRDVPDTQY
TRBV10-3 ATQRGGWNTGELF
TRBV5-1 ASSLGLSGLYGYT
TRBV6-4 ASSETGSSYEQY
TRBV10-3 AISGGGNEQF
TRBV12-3/TRBV12-4 ASSSRALGRNQPQH
TRBV5-1 ASSLMPTTGTQY
TRBV3-1 ASSQAGPGELF
TRBV12-3/TRBV12-4 ASSLSGRLGNEQF
TRBV10-1 ASSAGTGNTEAF
TRBV4-2 ASSQDLRIGHSYEQY
TRBV7-2 ASRSPGLFLYNEQF
TRBV18 ASSPTRFELAAYYEQY
TRBV12-3/TRBV12-4 ASSFWGLNTEAF
TRBV7-9 ASQGGADTQY